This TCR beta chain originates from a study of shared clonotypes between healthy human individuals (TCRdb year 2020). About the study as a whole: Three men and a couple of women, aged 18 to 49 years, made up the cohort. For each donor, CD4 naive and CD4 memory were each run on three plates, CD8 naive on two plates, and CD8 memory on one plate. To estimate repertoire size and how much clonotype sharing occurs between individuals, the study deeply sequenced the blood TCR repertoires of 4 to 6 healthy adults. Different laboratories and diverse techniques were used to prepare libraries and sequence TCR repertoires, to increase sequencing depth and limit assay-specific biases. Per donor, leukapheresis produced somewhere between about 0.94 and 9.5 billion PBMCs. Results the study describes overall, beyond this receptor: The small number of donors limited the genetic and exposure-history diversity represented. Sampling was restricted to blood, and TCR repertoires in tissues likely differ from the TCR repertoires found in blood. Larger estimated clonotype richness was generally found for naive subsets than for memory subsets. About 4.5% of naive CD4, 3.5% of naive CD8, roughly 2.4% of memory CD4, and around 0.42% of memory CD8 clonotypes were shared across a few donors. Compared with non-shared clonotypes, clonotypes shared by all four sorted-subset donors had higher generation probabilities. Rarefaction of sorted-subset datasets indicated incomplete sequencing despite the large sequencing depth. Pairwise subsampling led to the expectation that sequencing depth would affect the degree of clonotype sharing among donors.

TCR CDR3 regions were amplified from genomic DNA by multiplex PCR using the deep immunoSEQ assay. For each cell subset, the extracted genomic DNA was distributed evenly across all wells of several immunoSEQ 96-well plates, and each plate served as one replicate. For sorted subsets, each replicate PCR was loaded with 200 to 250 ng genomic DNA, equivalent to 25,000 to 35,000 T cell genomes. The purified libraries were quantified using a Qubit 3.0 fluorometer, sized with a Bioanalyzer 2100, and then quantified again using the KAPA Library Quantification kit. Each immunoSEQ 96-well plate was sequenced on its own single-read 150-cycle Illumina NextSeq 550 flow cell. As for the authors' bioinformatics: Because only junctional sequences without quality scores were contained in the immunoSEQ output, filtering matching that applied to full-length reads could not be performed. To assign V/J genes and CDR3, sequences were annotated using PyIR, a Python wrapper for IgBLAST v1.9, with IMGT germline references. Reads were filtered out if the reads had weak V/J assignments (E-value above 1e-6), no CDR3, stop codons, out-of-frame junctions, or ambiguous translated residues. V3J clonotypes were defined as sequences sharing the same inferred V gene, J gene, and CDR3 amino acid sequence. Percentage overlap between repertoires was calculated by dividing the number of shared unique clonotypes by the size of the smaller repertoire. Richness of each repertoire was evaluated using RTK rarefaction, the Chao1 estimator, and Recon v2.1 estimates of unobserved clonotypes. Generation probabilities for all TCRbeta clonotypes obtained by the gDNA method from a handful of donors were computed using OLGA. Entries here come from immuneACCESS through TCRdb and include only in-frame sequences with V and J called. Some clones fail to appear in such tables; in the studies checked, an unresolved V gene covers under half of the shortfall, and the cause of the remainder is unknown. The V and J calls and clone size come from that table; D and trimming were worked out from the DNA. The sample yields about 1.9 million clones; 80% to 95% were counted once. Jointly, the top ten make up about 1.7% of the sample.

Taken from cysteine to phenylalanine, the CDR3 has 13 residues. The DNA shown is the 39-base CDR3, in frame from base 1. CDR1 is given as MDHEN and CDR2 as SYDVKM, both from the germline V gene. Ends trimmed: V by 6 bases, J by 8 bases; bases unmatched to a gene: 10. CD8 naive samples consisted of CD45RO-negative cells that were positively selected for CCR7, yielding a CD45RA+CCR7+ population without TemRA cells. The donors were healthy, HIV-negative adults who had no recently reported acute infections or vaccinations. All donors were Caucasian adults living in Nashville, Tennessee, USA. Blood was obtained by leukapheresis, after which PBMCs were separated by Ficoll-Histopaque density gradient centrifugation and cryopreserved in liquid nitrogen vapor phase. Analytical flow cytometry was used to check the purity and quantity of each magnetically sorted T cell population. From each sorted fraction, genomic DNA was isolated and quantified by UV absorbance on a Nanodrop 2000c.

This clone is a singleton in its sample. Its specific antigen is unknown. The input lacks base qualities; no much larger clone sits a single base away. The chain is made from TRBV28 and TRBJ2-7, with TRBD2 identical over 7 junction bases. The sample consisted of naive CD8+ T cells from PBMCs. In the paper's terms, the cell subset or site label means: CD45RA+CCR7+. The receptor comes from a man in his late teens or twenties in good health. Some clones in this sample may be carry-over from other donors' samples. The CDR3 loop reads CASSPRGFRQQYF. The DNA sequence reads TGTGCCAGCAGCCCGCGGGGGTTTAGACAGCAGTACTTC.